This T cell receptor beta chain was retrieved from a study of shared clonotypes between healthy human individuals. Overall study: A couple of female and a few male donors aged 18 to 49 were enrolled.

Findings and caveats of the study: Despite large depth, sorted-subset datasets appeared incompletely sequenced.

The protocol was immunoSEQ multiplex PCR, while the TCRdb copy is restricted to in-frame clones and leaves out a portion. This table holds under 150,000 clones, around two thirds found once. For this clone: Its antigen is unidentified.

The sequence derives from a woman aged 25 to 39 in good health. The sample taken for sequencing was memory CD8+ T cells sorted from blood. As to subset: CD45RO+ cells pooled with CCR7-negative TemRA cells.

In nucleotides, the CDR3 is TGCGCCAGCAGCTTCAGGGGGCGAGCGACTAATGAAAAACTGTTTTTT. As protein: CASSFRGRATNEKLFF. J is TRBJ1-4 and V is TRBV5-1; 8 nucleotides agree with TRBD1. Germline V gene sequence: CDR1 SGHRS, CDR2 YFSETQ. V lost 2 bases to trimming and J lost 2 bases; unmatched junction nucleotides: 5. CDR3 size: 16 residues.